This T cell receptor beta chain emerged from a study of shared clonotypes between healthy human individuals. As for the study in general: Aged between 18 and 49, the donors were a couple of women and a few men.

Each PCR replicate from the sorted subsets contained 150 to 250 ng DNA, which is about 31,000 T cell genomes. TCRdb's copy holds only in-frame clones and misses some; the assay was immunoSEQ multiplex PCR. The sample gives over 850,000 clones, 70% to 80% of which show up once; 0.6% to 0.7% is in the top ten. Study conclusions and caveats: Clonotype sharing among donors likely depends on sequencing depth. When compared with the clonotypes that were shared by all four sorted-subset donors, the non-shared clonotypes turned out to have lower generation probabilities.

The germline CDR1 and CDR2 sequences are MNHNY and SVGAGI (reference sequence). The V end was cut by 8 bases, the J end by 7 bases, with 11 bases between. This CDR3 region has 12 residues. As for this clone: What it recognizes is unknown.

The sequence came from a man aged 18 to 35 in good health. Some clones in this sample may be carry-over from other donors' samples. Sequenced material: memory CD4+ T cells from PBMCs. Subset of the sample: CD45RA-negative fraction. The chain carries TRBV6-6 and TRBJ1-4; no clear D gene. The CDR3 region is CASGLNVEKLFF. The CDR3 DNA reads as TGTGCCAGCGGCCTTAACGTTGAAAAACTGTTTTTT.